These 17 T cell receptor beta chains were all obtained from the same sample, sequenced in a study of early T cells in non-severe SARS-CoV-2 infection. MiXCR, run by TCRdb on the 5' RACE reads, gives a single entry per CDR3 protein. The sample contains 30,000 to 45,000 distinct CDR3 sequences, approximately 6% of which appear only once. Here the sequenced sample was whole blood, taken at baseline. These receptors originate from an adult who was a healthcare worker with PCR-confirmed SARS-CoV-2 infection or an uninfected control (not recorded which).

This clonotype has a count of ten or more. The CDR3 DNA reads TGTGCCAGCAGCTTAGGGGACGACTACGAGCAGTACTTC. It specifies CASSLGDDYEQYF. V usage is TRBV7-6 and J usage is TRBJ2-7; possibly TRBD1 or TRBD2 for D (5 bases each). CDR3 size: 13 residues. Per the germline V gene, CDR1 is SGHVS and CDR2 is FNYEAQ. Trimming took off 1 base at V and 3 bases at J, with 7 bases between the two ends.

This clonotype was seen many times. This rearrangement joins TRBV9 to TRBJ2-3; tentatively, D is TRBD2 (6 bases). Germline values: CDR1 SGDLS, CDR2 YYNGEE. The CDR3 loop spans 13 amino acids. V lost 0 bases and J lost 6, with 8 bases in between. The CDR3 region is CASSVVAGDTQYF. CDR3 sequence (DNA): TGTGCCAGCAGCGTAGTGGCGGGGGATACGCAGTATTTT.

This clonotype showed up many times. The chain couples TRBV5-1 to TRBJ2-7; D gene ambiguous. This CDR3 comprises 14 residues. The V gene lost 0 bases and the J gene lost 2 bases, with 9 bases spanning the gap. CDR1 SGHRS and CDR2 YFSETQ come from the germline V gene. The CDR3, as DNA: TGCGCCAGCAGCTTGGGCAGGTCGCCCTACGAGCAGTACTTC. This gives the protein CASSLGRSPYEQYF.

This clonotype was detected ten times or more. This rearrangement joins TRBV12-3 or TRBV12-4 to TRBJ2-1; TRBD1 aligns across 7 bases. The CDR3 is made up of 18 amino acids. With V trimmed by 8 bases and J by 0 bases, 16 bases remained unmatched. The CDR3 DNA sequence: TGTGCCAGCGCCTCAGGGGGTAGCGTCCTAAGCTCCTACAATGAGCAGTTCTTC. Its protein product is CASASGGSVLSSYNEQFF.

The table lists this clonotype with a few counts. The chain's CDR3 is CASSMAAWGAGIETQYF. CDR3 nucleotides: TGTGCCAGTAGTATGGCCGCCTGGGGCGCGGGAATAGAGACCCAGTACTTC. The V gene is TRBV19, the J gene TRBJ2-5; a possible D gene is TRBD2 (6 bases). The CDR3 totals 17 residues. Germline CDR1 and CDR2: LNHDA and SQIVND (reference sequence). The V and J ends lost 3 bases and 4 bases respectively, with 21 bases between them.

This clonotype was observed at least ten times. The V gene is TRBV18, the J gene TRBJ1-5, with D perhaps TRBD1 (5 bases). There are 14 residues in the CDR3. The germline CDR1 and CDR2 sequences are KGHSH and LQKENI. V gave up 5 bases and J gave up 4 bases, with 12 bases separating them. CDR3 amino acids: CASSWDRQNQPQHF. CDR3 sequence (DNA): TGTGCCAGCTCATGGGACCGACAGAATCAGCCCCAGCATTTT.

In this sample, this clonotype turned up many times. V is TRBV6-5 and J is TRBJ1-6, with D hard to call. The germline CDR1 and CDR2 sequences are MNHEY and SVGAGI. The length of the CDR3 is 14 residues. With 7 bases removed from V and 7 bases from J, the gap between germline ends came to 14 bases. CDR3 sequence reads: CASTESFGNSPLHF. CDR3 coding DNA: TGTGCCAGCACCGAAAGCTTCGGGAATTCACCCCTCCACTTT.

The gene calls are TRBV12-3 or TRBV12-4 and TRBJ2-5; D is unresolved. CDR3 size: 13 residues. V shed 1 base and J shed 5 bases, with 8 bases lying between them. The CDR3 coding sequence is TGTGCCAGCAGTTTAGGGTTTGGGGAGACCCAGTACTTC. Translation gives CASSLGFGETQYF.

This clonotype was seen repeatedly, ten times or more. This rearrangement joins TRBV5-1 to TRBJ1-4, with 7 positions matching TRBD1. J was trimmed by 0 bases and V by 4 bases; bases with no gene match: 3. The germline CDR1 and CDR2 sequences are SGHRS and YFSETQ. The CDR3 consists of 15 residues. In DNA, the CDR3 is TGCGCCAGCAGCCGAGGACAGGCAACTAATGAAAAACTGTTTTTT. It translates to CASSRGQATNEKLFF.

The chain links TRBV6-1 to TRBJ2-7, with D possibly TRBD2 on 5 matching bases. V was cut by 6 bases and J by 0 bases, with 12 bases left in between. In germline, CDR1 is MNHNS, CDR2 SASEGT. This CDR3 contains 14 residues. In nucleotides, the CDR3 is TGTGCCAGCAGGCTACCGGGATCCTCCTACGAGCAGTACTTC. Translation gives CASRLPGSSYEQYF.

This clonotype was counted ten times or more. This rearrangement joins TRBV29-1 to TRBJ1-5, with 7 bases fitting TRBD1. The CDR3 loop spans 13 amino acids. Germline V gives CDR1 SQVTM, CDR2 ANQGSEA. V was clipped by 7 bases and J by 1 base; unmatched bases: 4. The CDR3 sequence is CSAGGQSNQPQHF. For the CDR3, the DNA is TGCAGCGCCGGGGGACAGAGCAATCAGCCCCAGCATTTT.

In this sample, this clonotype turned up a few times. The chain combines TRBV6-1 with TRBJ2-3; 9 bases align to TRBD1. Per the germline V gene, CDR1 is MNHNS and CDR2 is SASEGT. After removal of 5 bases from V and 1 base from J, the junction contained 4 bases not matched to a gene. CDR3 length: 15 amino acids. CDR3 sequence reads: CASSPTGGGTDTQYF. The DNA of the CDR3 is TGTGCCAGCAGTCCGACAGGGGGGGGCACAGATACGCAGTATTTT.

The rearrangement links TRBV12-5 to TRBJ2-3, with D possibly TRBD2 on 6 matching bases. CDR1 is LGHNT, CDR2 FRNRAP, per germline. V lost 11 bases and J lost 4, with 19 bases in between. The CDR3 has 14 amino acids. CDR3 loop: CALSSPGEADTQYF. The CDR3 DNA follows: TGTGCTTTGTCCTCCCCGGGAGAAGCAGATACGCAGTATTTT. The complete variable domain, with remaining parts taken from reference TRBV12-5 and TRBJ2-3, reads DARVTQTPRHKVTEMGQEVTMRCQPILGHNTVFWYRQTMMQGLELLAYFRNRAPLDDSGMPKDRFSAEMPDATLATLKIQPSEPRDSAVYFCALSSPGEADTQYFGPGTRLTVL.

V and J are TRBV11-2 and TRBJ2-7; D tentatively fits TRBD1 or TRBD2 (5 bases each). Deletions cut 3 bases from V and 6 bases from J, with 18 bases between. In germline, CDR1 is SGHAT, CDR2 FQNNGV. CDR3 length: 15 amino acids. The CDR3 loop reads CASSFPGTRVSEQYF. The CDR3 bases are TGTGCCAGCAGCTTCCCCGGGACCAGGGTCTCCGAGCAGTACTTC.

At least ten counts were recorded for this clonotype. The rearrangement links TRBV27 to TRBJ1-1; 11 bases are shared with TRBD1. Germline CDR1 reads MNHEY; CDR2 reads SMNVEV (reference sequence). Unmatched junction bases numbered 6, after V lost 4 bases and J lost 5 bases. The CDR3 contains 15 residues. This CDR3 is CASSSQGQGGTEAFF. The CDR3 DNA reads TGTGCCAGCAGTTCCCAGGGACAGGGGGGGACTGAAGCTTTCTTT.

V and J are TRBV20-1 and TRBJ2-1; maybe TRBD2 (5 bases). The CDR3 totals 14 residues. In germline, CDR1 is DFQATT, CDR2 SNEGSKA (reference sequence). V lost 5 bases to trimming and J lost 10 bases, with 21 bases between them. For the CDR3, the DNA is TGCAGTGCTCCCCGCCCGACCATAGGAGGCGAGCAGTTCTTC. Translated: CSAPRPTIGGEQFF.

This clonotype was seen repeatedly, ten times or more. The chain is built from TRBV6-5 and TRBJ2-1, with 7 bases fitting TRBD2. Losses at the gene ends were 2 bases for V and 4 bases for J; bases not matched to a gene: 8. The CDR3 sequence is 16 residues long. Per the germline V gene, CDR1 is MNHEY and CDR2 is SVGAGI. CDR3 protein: CASSYRGLGGYNEQFF. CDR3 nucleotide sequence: TGTGCCAGCAGTTACCGCGGACTAGGTGGATACAATGAGCAGTTCTTC.